The rows below give T cell receptor beta chains drawn from one sample of a study of blood T cell repertoires in COVID-19. The repertoire was sequenced with immunoSEQ multiplex PCR; TCRdb's copy has only in-frame clones and lacks some. The sample includes approximately 210,000 clones, around 80% of them seen just once. The sample comprised peripheral blood. The receptors were gathered from a woman aged 35 to 49 with acute or convalescent COVID-19. The CDR3 runs from the conserved cysteine through the conserved F or W. The D gene is left open where the match is weak. Expanded clones are given a class, and other clones once, few, many or no size at all.

V,J,D,size,CDR3,DNA
TRBV11-3,TRBJ2-1,TRBD2,-,CASSSYGASGPNEQFF,TGTGCCAGCAGCTCCTATGGGGCTAGCGGGCCTAATGAGCAGTTCTTC
TRBV6-2/TRBV6-3,TRBJ2-7,TRBD2,few,CASSPPGGTVYEQYF,TGTGCCAGCAGTCCCCCGGGAGGTACAGTCTACGAGCAGTACTTC
TRBV6-5,TRBJ1-1,TRBD1,-,CASSNDRDTEAFF,TGTGCCAGCAGTAACGACAGGGACACTGAAGCTTTCTTT
TRBV4-1,TRBJ2-2,-,-,CASSQDFTGELFF,TGCGCCAGCAGCCAAGACTTCACCGGGGAGCTGTTTTTT
TRBV7-8,TRBJ2-3,TRBD1,-,CASSTWQGQITDTQYF,TGTGCCAGCAGCACTTGGCAGGGACAGATCACAGATACGCAGTATTTT
TRBV18,TRBJ2-4,-,-,CASSPGTPNIQYF,TGTGCCAGCTCACCCGGGACACCAAACATTCAGTACTTC
TRBV19,TRBJ1-1,-,few,CASSIFQGGNTEAFF,TGTGCCAGTAGTATATTTCAGGGAGGGAACACTGAAGCTTTCTTT
TRBV7-9,TRBJ1-6,TRBD1,-,CASSLDRASPLHF,TGTGCCAGCAGCCTCGACAGGGCTTCACCCCTCCACTTT
TRBV12-5,TRBJ2-3,TRBD1,-,CASGTGGLTQYF,TGTGCTAGTGGGACAGGGGGACTTACGCAGTATTTT
TRBV3-1/TRBV3-2,TRBJ1-2,TRBD1,-,CASSVLQGVNYGYTF,TGTGCCAGCAGCGTCTTACAGGGGGTTAACTATGGCTACACCTTC
TRBV6-4,TRBJ1-2,-,-,CASSLRGGSYGYTF,TGTGCCAGCAGTTTGAGGGGGGGGAGCTATGGCTACACCTTC
TRBV3-1/TRBV3-2,TRBJ2-7,TRBD1,-,CASSYGQGRSYEQYF,TGTGCCAGCAGCTACGGACAGGGAAGGTCCTACGAGCAGTACTTC
TRBV10-3,TRBJ1-5,-,-,CAISDSVNQPQHF,TGTGCCATCAGTGATTCGGTAAATCAGCCCCAGCATTTT
TRBV12-5,TRBJ1-4,TRBD1,-,CASAPGAGGTNEKLFF,TGTGCTAGTGCCCCGGGGGCAGGGGGCACTAATGAAAAACTGTTTTTT
TRBV5-1,TRBJ1-5,-,-,CASSPVAGGNQPQHF,TGCGCCAGCAGCCCGGTGGCAGGGGGCAATCAGCCCCAGCATTTT
TRBV6-5,TRBJ1-2,-,-,CASTYDGAGQGYTF,TGTGCCAGCACCTATGATGGGGCAGGGCAAGGCTACACCTTC
TRBV5-6,TRBJ2-4,-,-,CASSPPWLAGENIQYF,TGTGCCAGCAGCCCACCTTGGTTGGCAGGGGAAAACATTCAGTACTTC
TRBV5-1,TRBJ1-2,TRBD1,-,CASSLEVGTGGEYGYTF,TGCGCCAGCAGCTTGGAGGTCGGAACAGGGGGAGAGTATGGCTACACCTTC
TRBV4-1,TRBJ1-1,-,-,CASSHAQGRDTEAFF,TGCGCCAGCAGCCATGCACAGGGCAGGGACACTGAAGCTTTCTTT